This T cell receptor (beta chain) was obtained from a study of cytomegalovirus exposure and HLA in healthy donors. PCR primers comprised 60 Vbeta and 13 Jbeta primers. The data were produced by immunoSEQ multiplex PCR, yet TCRdb's version contains in-frame clones alone and is incomplete. In the table there are tens of thousands of clones, 70% to 80% of which are singletons. General study findings and limits: As immune exposure information, only CMV serostatus was available.

Notes on this clone: The target antigen is unknown.

This TCR came from a woman between 50 and 59 years old in good health and CMV-seropositive. The sample comprised PBMCs.

The CDR3 is CASSTQDFSSPLHF. The CDR3, as DNA: TGTGCCAGCAGTACCCAGGACTTTAGTTCACCCCTCCACTTT. The chain couples TRBV28 to TRBJ1-6; no firm D call. This CDR3 has 14 residues. Germline V gives CDR1 MDHEN, CDR2 SYDVKM. Trimming removed 5 bases from V and 9 bases from J, with 14 bases in between.